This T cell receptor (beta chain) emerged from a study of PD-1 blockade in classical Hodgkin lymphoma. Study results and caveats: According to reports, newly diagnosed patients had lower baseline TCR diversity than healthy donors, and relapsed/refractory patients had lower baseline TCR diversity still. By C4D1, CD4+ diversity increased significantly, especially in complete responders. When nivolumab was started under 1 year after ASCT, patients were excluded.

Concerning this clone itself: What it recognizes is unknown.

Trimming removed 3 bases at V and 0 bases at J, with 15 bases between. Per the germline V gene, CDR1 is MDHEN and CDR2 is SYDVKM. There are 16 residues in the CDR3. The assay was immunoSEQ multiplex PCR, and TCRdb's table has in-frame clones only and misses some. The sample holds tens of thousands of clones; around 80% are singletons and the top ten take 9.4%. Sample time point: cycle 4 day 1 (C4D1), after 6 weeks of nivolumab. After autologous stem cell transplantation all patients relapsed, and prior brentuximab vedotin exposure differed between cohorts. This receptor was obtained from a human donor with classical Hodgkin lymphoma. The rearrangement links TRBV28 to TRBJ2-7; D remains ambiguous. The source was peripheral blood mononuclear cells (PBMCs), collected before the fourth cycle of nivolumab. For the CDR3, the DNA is TGTGCCAGCAGTTTTATTCGGCCGCCAGTCTCCTACGAGCAGTACTTC. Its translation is CASSFIRPPVSYEQYF.